These T cell receptor beta chains were read from a single sample in a study of blood T cells in healthy people across ages. TCRdb re-called the 5' RACE reads through MiXCR, storing one row per CDR3 protein. The sample has 500,000 to 650,000 distinct CDR3 sequences; about 29% are singletons. These data also formed part of another study, on T cells of mothers and their children.

The sample taken for sequencing was blood. These receptors all come from a boy between 2 and 15 years old in good health. CDR3s include the opening cysteine and the closing phenylalanine or tryptophan. A D gene is named only where the DNA matches it firmly. The size entry is marked missing in some rows and otherwise reads once, few, many or a size class.

d_call	clone_size	v_call	j_call	cdr3_nt	cdr3_aa
.	.	TRBV29-1	TRBJ2-5	TGCAGCGTTGGGGCCCGGGACAACCAAGAGACCCAGTACTTC	CSVGARDNQETQYF
TRBD2	.	TRBV3-1	TRBJ2-7	TGTGCCAGCAGCCAAGGGTATTCCAGCGGGGGACATCAGTACTTC	CASSQGYSSGGHQYF
.	.	TRBV29-1	TRBJ2-5	TGCAGCGTAAACAGGGTCCCATTAGAGACCCAGTACTTC	CSVNRVPLETQYF
TRBD1	.	TRBV4-2	TRBJ1-3	TGTGCCAGCAGCCGCGAACAGGGGTCTGGAAACACCATATATTTT	CASSREQGSGNTIYF
.	few	TRBV2	TRBJ2-7	TGTGCCAGCAGTGAAAGGGGGCTAGCGGCCCCCTCCTACGAGCAGTACTTC	CASSERGLAAPSYEQYF
.	.	TRBV12-3/TRBV12-4	TRBJ2-3	TGTGCCAGCGGTAGGGGGGAAGCAGATACGCAGTATTTT	CASGRGEADTQYF
TRBD2	few	TRBV20-1	TRBJ2-7	TGCAGTGCTAGAGGGGGACTAGTTGGCGACGAGCAGTACTTC	CSARGGLVGDEQYF
TRBD2	.	TRBV20-1	TRBJ2-1	TGCAGTGCCACCGCTCCAGGAAGCGGGGGGGCCTGGGAGCAGTTCTTC	CSATAPGSGGAWEQFF
.	many	TRBV29-1	TRBJ2-5	TGCAGCGTTGAAGAAAAGGGACCCCAGTACTTC	CSVEEKGPQYF
.	.	TRBV12-5	TRBJ2-1	TGTGCTAGTGGTTTGGCCTTGACGGGAAGCTCCTACAATGAGCAGTTCTTC	CASGLALTGSSYNEQFF
.	few	TRBV12-3/TRBV12-4	TRBJ2-1	TGTGCCAGCAGCCGTGACGGAGCATTCTACAATGAGCAGTTCTTC	CASSRDGAFYNEQFF
.	.	TRBV15	TRBJ2-7	TGTGCCACCAGCAGAGAAGGGACTTCCACCGAGCAGTACTTC	CATSREGTSTEQYF
.	.	TRBV3-1	TRBJ2-3	TGTGCCAGCAGCCAAGGAAGGGCAGATACGCAGTATTTT	CASSQGRADTQYF
.	many	TRBV7-6	TRBJ1-6	TGTGCCAGCAGCTTAGCCCACAGGAATTCACCCCTCCACTTT	CASSLAHRNSPLHF
.	.	TRBV7-9	TRBJ2-7	TGTGCCAGCAGCTTAGTCGGGGCTTCCTACGAGCAGTACTTC	CASSLVGASYEQYF
.	few	TRBV9	TRBJ2-5	TGTGCCAGCAGCGTACAGCCGACAGCCCCGTACCAAGAGACCCAGTACTTC	CASSVQPTAPYQETQYF
.	.	TRBV12-5	TRBJ1-6	TGTGCTAGTGGTTTGGTAGGAGCAGCTAATTCACCCCTCCACTTT	CASGLVGAANSPLHF
.	few	TRBV6-2/TRBV6-3	TRBJ2-5	TGTGCCAGCAGGCCCCCCGGTTTCCAAGAGACCCAGTACTTC	CASRPPGFQETQYF
TRBD1	.	TRBV6-5	TRBJ1-1	TGTGCCAGCAGTACGGGACAGTCAACTGAAGCTTTCTTT	CASSTGQSTEAFF
TRBD2	few	TRBV7-2	TRBJ2-7	TGTGCCAGCAGCCCCCCCCTCGCGGGGGGGTTTGAGCAGTACTTC	CASSPPLAGGFEQYF
.	.	TRBV29-1	TRBJ2-7	TGCAGCGTTGAGCTGAGGTCGCCCGTCCCCGAGCAGTACTTC	CSVELRSPVPEQYF
.	few	TRBV28	TRBJ2-5	TGTGCCAGCAGTCAAGAGGCCCAGTACTTC	CASSQEAQYF
.	.	TRBV25-1	TRBJ1-5	TGTGCCAGCAGTGAGGGGGGGCTGCTCAATCAGCCCCAGCATTTT	CASSEGGLLNQPQHF
TRBD2	once	TRBV5-1	TRBJ2-5	TGCGCCAGCAGCTCTACTAGCGGGCCACAAGAGACCCAGTACTTC	CASSSTSGPQETQYF
TRBD2	few	TRBV7-8	TRBJ2-7	TGTGCCAGCAGCTTAGCCGTTGGGCGGGAGTCGGTCGAGCAGTACTTC	CASSLAVGRESVEQYF
.	.	TRBV25-1	TRBJ1-2	TGTGCCAGCAGTGGGGACTCGACAGGACTAAACTATGGCTACACCTTC	CASSGDSTGLNYGYTF
TRBD1	.	TRBV12-3/TRBV12-4	TRBJ1-5	TGTGCCAGCAGCGCCGGGACAGGGGCCGGACAGCCCCAGCATTTT	CASSAGTGAGQPQHF
TRBD2	few	TRBV3-1	TRBJ2-4	TGTGCCAGCAGCCCCCCAGGCGGGGGGGCCAAAAACATTCAGTACTTC	CASSPPGGGAKNIQYF
.	.	TRBV29-1	TRBJ2-2	TGCAGCGCCGCGAACACCGGGGAGCTGTTTTTT	CSAANTGELFF
TRBD1	.	TRBV2	TRBJ2-4	TGTGCCAGCAGTGAAGGACAGGGAAGATACATTCAGTACTTC	CASSEGQGRYIQYF
.	few	TRBV11-2	TRBJ1-1	TGTGCCAGCAGTTACCTGGGATCTACATGGGACTTT	CASSYLGSTWDF
.	.	TRBV2	TRBJ2-2	TGTGCCACTCAGGAGAGGGGGGGGCTGTTTTTT	CATQERGGLFF
.	.	TRBV5-1	TRBJ1-2	TGCGCCAGCAGCTTGGAAGGGGACTATGGCCACACCTTC	CASSLEGDYGHTF
.	.	TRBV4-3	TRBJ2-1	TGCGCCAGCAGCCAGGGTTCGTTAGGAATCTATGAGCAGTTCTTC	CASSQGSLGIYEQFF
.	few	TRBV21-1	TRBJ2-5	TGTGCCAGCAGCATCTGTGGACTAGCGGGGAACCAAGAGACCCAGTACTTC	CASSICGLAGNQETQYF
TRBD2	many	TRBV4-3	TRBJ2-1	TGCGCCAGCAGCCAGACCCTGGGAGGGAACAATGAGCAGTTCTTC	CASSQTLGGNNEQFF
TRBD1	.	TRBV4-1	TRBJ1-4	TGCGCCAGCAGCCGGCATTCACAGGGGGCGCGTTTGAGGGGGCGGAATGAAAAACTGTTTTTT	CASSRHSQGARLRGRNEKLFF
.	.	TRBV4-3	TRBJ2-2	TGCGCCAGCAGCCAAGCTGGACTAAACACCGGGGAGCTGTTTTTT	CASSQAGLNTGELFF
.	.	TRBV9	TRBJ1-2	TGTGCCAGCAGCCCCCGGACGGTTTTCTATGCCTACACCTTC	CASSPRTVFYAYTF
TRBD2	few	TRBV19	TRBJ2-1	TGTGCCAGTGTAGCGGGAACCTACAATGAGCAGTTCTTC	CASVAGTYNEQFF
.	few	TRBV25-1	TRBJ2-5	TGTGCCAGCAGTGAAGGTTGGCAGGGGGAGACCCAGTACTTC	CASSEGWQGETQYF
TRBD1	.	TRBV18	TRBJ2-5	TGTGCCAGCTCAACACAGGGGGAGACCCAGTACTTC	CASSTQGETQYF
TRBD2	few	TRBV12-3/TRBV12-4	TRBJ2-4	TGTGCCAGCCAAAGCGGGAGGGTCAAAAACATTCAGTACTTC	CASQSGRVKNIQYF
.	.	TRBV29-1	TRBJ1-2	TGCAGCGTTGAAACGAGCAACTATGGCTACACCTTC	CSVETSNYGYTF
.	many	TRBV7-9	TRBJ2-5	TGTGCCAGCAGCTTGGAGGCACAGGAGACCCAGTACTTC	CASSLEAQETQYF
.	few	TRBV20-1	TRBJ2-2	TGCAGTGCTCGTGGAGGAGACACCGGGGAGCTGTTTTTT	CSARGGDTGELFF
TRBD2	.	TRBV7-9	TRBJ2-1	TGTGCCAGCAGCTTAGTTACTAGCGGGAAGGGGAATGAGCAGTTCTTC	CASSLVTSGKGNEQFF
TRBD2	.	TRBV20-1	TRBJ2-7	TGCAGTGCTAGTGCAAGCGGGAGGGCCAACGAGCAGTACTTC	CSASASGRANEQYF
TRBD2	.	TRBV7-9	TRBJ2-1	TGTGCCAGCAGCTTAGATAACCTAGCGGGGGCCTACAATGAGCAGTTCTTC	CASSLDNLAGAYNEQFF
TRBD2	.	TRBV7-2	TRBJ2-5	TGTGCCAGCAGCTTAGGAGGGAGGGAACGGAGGGCCCAGTACTTC	CASSLGGRERRAQYF
TRBD1	.	TRBV12-3/TRBV12-4	TRBJ2-1	TGTGCCAGCAGTAGCCGGACAGGGGGCAATGAGCAGTTCTTC	CASSSRTGGNEQFF
.	many	TRBV29-1	TRBJ1-1	TGCAGCGTTGAAGGGGTCCTCAACACTGAAGCTTTCTTT	CSVEGVLNTEAFF